These T cell receptor beta chains were read from a single sample in a study of cytomegalovirus exposure and HLA in healthy donors. Here immunoSEQ multiplex PCR was the method, and the copy in TCRdb shows in-frame clones only, minus some. The sample has about 230,000 clones, around 89% seen once. The sample comprised PBMCs. The receptor source for this set is a woman in her late teens or twenties in good health and CMV-seronegative. Each CDR3 is given with its conserved first and last residue. The order of the fields is J gene, D gene, V gene, clone size, CDR3 DNA, CDR3 protein. The D gene is left open where the match is weak. Clone size is stated in some rows and not others, as once, few, many or a class when expanded.

>TRBJ1-1|.|TRBV5-1|.
TGCGCCAGCAGCCTTTACGGTGACACTGAAGCTTTCTTT
CASSLYGDTEAFF
>TRBJ2-7|TRBD1|TRBV5-1|.
TGCGCCAGCAGTCCAGGGGGCAACTACGAGCAGTACTTC
CASSPGGNYEQYF
>TRBJ1-1|.|TRBV30|once
TGTGCCTGGAGCACCCAGGGAATCACTGAAGCTTTCTTT
CAWSTQGITEAFF
>TRBJ2-2|.|TRBV5-4|.
TGTGCCAGCAGACAGGGCCCAAACACCGGGGAGCTGTTTTTT
CASRQGPNTGELFF
>TRBJ1-2|.|TRBV11-2|.
TGTGCCAGCAGCCCCAATAGGAGGGTACCTAACTATGGCTACACCTTC
CASSPNRRVPNYGYTF
>TRBJ2-2|.|TRBV5-1|.
TGCGCCAGCAGCTTAACTCCGAACACCGGGGAGCTGTTTTTT
CASSLTPNTGELFF
>TRBJ1-4|TRBD1|TRBV2|.
TGTGCCAGCAGTCAGCTCGAGACAGGGATTGTGTTTGGTGAAAAACTGTTTTTT
CASSQLETGIVFGEKLFF
>TRBJ2-7|TRBD2|TRBV29-1|.
TGCAGCGTTGAAAAGCGGGGACCCTACGAGCAGTACTTC
CSVEKRGPYEQYF
>TRBJ2-1|.|TRBV4-1|.
TGCGCCAGCAGCCAAGATACTCGAACGCTGAAGTTCTTC
CASSQDTRTLKFF
>TRBJ2-7|.|TRBV7-8|.
TGTGCCAGCAGCTTAGACAAAGACTACGAGCAGTACTTC
CASSLDKDYEQYF
>TRBJ2-3|.|TRBV5-4|.
TGTGCCAGCAGCTTGGCCGCGGGGGCCTCTCTAGCCGCAGATACGCAGTATTTT
CASSLAAGASLAADTQYF
>TRBJ1-6|.|TRBV28|.
TGTGCCAGCAGTTTCGGCCCTGGGGGCGACGCACCCCTCCACTTT
CASSFGPGGDAPLHF
>TRBJ2-1|TRBD2|TRBV19|.
TGTGCCAGTAGTCCTCTCGGCGGGGGGTACGATGAGCAGTTCTTC
CASSPLGGGYDEQFF
>TRBJ2-5|TRBD2|TRBV7-3|.
TGTGCCAGCAGCTTAATAGCGGGAGGGCCGGGGAGTCAAGAGACCCAGTACTTC
CASSLIAGGPGSQETQYF
>TRBJ1-3|TRBD1|TRBV6-1|.
TGTGCCAGCAGCCTCCAGGGGGCCGGAAACACCATATATTTT
CASSLQGAGNTIYF
>TRBJ1-3|.|TRBV11-3|few
TGTGCCAGCAGCTTAGCTATGACGGGTTCTGGAAACACCATATATTTT
CASSLAMTGSGNTIYF
>TRBJ2-1|.|TRBV2|.
TGTGCCAGCAGTGTCCTCGATGAGCAGTTCTTC
CASSVLDEQFF
>TRBJ2-1|TRBD1|TRBV6-5|.
TGTGCCAGCAGCCAGGGGGACAATGAGCAGTTCTTC
CASSQGDNEQFF
>TRBJ1-5|TRBD1|TRBV7-8|.
TGTGCCAGCAGCTTAGAGTATGGACAGGGGTGGACTCAGCCCCAGCATTTT
CASSLEYGQGWTQPQHF
>TRBJ1-2|.|TRBV30|.
TGTGCCTGGAGTCCCGGGTCCTGGGATGGCTACACCTTC
CAWSPGSWDGYTF
>TRBJ2-1|TRBD2|TRBV5-4|.
TGTGCCAGTCCGGGACTAGCGGAGGGCAATGAGCAGTTCTTC
CASPGLAEGNEQFF